The 8 T cell receptor beta chains below were found in one sample sequenced in a study of OX40 agonist ivuxolimab in advanced cancers. TCRdb keeps only in-frame clones here, not all; method: immunoSEQ multiplex PCR. The sample records approximately 48,000 clones, around 80% being singletons. The starting material was CD4+ or CD8+ T cells sorted from blood, obtained in a trial of the OX40 agonist ivuxolimab. Every receptor here comes from an adult with an advanced solid tumor such as melanoma, head and neck, liver or kidney cancer.

This clone was counted once. V usage is TRBV6-1 and J usage is TRBJ1-1, with D perhaps TRBD1 (6 bases). The CDR3 length is 13 residues. V shed 7 bases and J shed 4 bases, with 13 bases lying between them. In germline, CDR1 is MNHNS, CDR2 SASEGT. The CDR3 nucleotides read TGTGCCAGCAACTTACAGGGTAGCACTGAAGCTTTCTTT. This translates into CASNLQGSTEAFF.

This chain connects TRBV10-1 to TRBJ2-3; D gene unclear. CDR1 WNHNN and CDR2 SYGVQD come from the germline V gene (reference sequence). With 3 bases removed from V and 2 bases from J, the gap between germline ends came to 9 bases. The CDR3 is made up of 14 amino acids. The CDR3 is CASSEFTTTDTQYF. CDR3 bases: TGCGCCAGCAGTGAATTCACGACCACAGATACGCAGTATTTT.

The sample holds a few counts of this clone. The chain recombines TRBV5-1 with TRBJ2-3; a weak D match, TRBD2 (6 bases). Trimming took 0 bases from V and 2 from J, leaving 13 bases between them. From germline, CDR1 is SGHRS and CDR2 YFSETQ. The CDR3 covers 16 residues. The CDR3 sequence: CASSLGWGDDTDTQYF. CDR3 DNA sequence: TGCGCCAGCAGCTTGGGATGGGGGGATGACACAGATACGCAGTATTTT.

V is TRBV9 and J is TRBJ1-3; 10 positions match TRBD1. Germline values: CDR1 SGDLS, CDR2 YYNGEE. V lost 3 bases and J lost 2; bases outside the gene matches: 8. The CDR3 sequence is 17 residues long. Here the CDR3 reads CASSARDRGETGNTIYF. In nucleotides, the CDR3 is TGTGCCAGCAGCGCCCGGGACAGGGGCGAGACTGGAAACACCATATATTTT.

The J gene is TRBJ1-5, the V gene TRBV6-9; D is undetermined. V was clipped by 3 bases and J by 7 bases, with 10 bases between them. The germline V gene has CDR1 MNHGY and CDR2 SVAAGI. The CDR3 spans 13 residues. CDR3 DNA sequence: TGTGCCAGCAGTTACTCGATTAGGCAGCCCCAGCATTTT. Protein: CASSYSIRQPQHF.

The rearrangement uses TRBV11-2 and TRBJ2-3; no firm D call. V lost 3 bases to trimming and J lost 6 bases, with 7 bases between them. Germline-derived CDR1 and CDR2 are SGHAT and FQNNGV. The CDR3 extends over 12 amino acids. The CDR3 is CASSFGPDTQYF. DNA of the CDR3: TGTGCCAGCAGCTTTGGACCGGATACGCAGTATTTT.

The J gene is TRBJ2-7, the V gene TRBV7-9, with D perhaps TRBD1 (6 bases). CDR1 is SEHNR, CDR2 FQNEAQ, per germline (reference sequence). Trimming took off 5 bases at V and 5 bases at J, with 19 bases between the two ends. The CDR3 has 15 amino acids. The CDR3 bases are TGTGCCAGCAGCGCGAGACAGGTTGGGAGCGACGAGCAGTACTTC. It encodes CASSARQVGSDEQYF.

This clone was seen a handful of times. This CDR3 reads CASSGQGNEQFF. The CDR3 nucleotides read TGTGCCAGCAGCGGGCAGGGGAATGAGCAGTTCTTC. The gene calls are TRBV11-2 and TRBJ2-1; weak D call: TRBD1 (6 bases). V lost 5 bases to trimming and J lost 7 bases, with 9 bases between them. Germline values: CDR1 SGHAT, CDR2 FQNNGV. The CDR3 covers 12 residues.